The 11 T cell receptor beta chains reported below all come from one sample, sequenced in a study of blood T cell repertoires in COVID-19. Produced via immunoSEQ multiplex PCR; TCRdb's table is partial and in-frame only. The sample lists about 260,000 clones; around 87% were seen once. The specimen was peripheral blood. Receptors originate from a woman aged 40 to 49 who had recovered from COVID-19.

The V and J genes are TRBV5-1 and TRBJ2-3; weak D call: TRBD1 (6 bases). CDR1 is SGHRS and CDR2 is YFSETQ in the germline V gene. The CDR3 has 16 residues. The ends were cut back, 1 base at V and 3 bases at J, with 15 bases in the middle. DNA for the CDR3: TGCGCCAGCAGCTTGAATGTCGCAGGGGAGACAGATACGCAGTATTTT. Its translation: CASSLNVAGETDTQYF.

This clone was seen just once. In DNA, the CDR3 is TGTGCCAGCAGCGGACAGGGTATGAGCAATCAGCCCCAGCATTTT. This encodes CASSGQGMSNQPQHF. The genes are TRBV2 and TRBJ1-5; 8 bases match TRBD1. Germline CDR1 reads SNHLY; CDR2 reads FYNNEI. The V gene end was trimmed by 6 bases and the J gene end by 1 base; junction bases not matched to a gene: 5. CDR3 length: 15 residues.

This clone was counted once. V is TRBV29-1 and J is TRBJ1-2; D is perhaps TRBD1 (5 bases). Germline V gene sequence: CDR1 SQVTM, CDR2 ANQGSEA. V lost 8 bases and J 8 bases, leaving 18 bases between the germline ends. The CDR3 totals 12 residues. CDR3 in DNA: TGCAGCATCTGGGGCAGATCCCTGGGCTACACCTTC. Protein product: CSIWGRSLGYTF.

The genes are TRBV6-5 and TRBJ2-5; TRBD1 matches at 9 bases. The ends lost 7 bases at V and 9 bases at J; junction bases unmatched: 9. CDR1 is MNHEY and CDR2 is SVGAGI in the germline V gene. The CDR3 covers 13 residues. The CDR3 here is CASNPGQGLPQYF. The CDR3 DNA is TGTGCCAGCAACCCGGGACAGGGACTACCCCAGTACTTC.

The V call is TRBV2, the J call TRBJ2-4, with 8 bases aligning to TRBD1. V lost 3 bases and J lost 8; bases outside the gene matches: 3. This CDR3 contains 13 residues. The germline CDR1 and CDR2 sequences are SNHLY and FYNNEI. For the CDR3, the DNA is TGTGCCAGCAGTGAGGACAGGGTATACATTCAGTACTTC. Amino acid sequence: CASSEDRVYIQYF. The full variable domain, rest sourced from reference TRBV2 and TRBJ2-4, is EPEVTQTPSHQVTQMGQEVILRCVPISNHLYFYWYRQILGQKVEFLVSFYNNEISEKSEIFDDQFSVERPDGSNFTLKIRSTKLEDSAMYFCASSEDRVYIQYFGAGTRLSVL.

This sequence joins TRBV3-1 (or the pseudogene TRBV3-2) and TRBJ1-2; the D is unclear. CDR3 length equals 16 residues. V was pared by 0 bases and J by 4 bases, with 15 bases between. From germline, CDR1 is LGHDT and CDR2 YNNKEL (reference sequence). The CDR3 nucleotides read TGTGCCAGCAGCCAAGATTATAGTCACGGAGTCTATGGCTACACCTTC. Translated, it gives CASSQDYSHGVYGYTF.

The chain joins TRBV19 to TRBJ2-6, with 7 bases lining up with TRBD1. The CDR3 spans 17 residues. The germline V gene encodes CDR1 LNHDA and CDR2 SQIVND (reference sequence). V gave up 3 bases and J gave up 2 bases; unmatched junction bases: 7. CDR3 nucleotide sequence: TGTGCCAGTAGTATGCGGACAGGTGCAACTGGGGCCAACGTCCTGACTTTC. This sequence encodes CASSMRTGATGANVLTF.

The chain links TRBV7-8 to TRBJ2-7, with 8 bases that match TRBD1. The CDR3 extends over 18 amino acids. The junction had 15 bases not matched to a gene; V was cut back by 4 bases and J by 1 base. Per germline, CDR1 SGHVS and CDR2 FQNEAQ. The CDR3, as DNA: TGTGCCAGCAGCTCCCCCCGGGGCAGGGGGCGATCGTCCTACGAGCAGTACTTC. This gives the protein CASSSPRGRGRSSYEQYF.

The DNA of the CDR3 is TGTGCCGTTACACCCGGGTTCTCTGGAAACACCATATATTTT. Translation gives CAVTPGFSGNTIYF. The genes are TRBV7-9 and TRBJ1-3, with unresolved D. The CDR3 runs to 14 residues. Germline CDR1 SEHNR, CDR2 FQNEAQ (reference sequence). The V gene lost 11 bases and the J gene lost 0 bases, with 14 bases spanning the gap.

The chain carries TRBV4-1 and TRBJ2-1, with 7 bases that match TRBD1. The CDR3 length is 15 residues. V shed 2 bases and J 4 bases; nucleotides not matched to a gene: 5. CDR1 and CDR2 from the germline V gene are MGHRA and YSYEKL. CDR3 residues: CASSQSAGGYNEQFF. CDR3 in DNA: TGCGCCAGCAGCCAATCGGCAGGGGGTTACAATGAGCAGTTCTTC.

The J gene is TRBJ2-1, the V gene TRBV2; 13 bases align to TRBD2. Looked up from germline, CDR1 is SNHLY and CDR2 is FYNNEI. The CDR3 spans 15 residues. Trimming cost V 8 bases and J 3 bases; bases outside gene matches: 4. The CDR3 DNA follows: TGTGCCAGCCACCGACTAGCGGGGGGCTACAATGAGCAGTTCTTC. This sequence encodes CASHRLAGGYNEQFF.